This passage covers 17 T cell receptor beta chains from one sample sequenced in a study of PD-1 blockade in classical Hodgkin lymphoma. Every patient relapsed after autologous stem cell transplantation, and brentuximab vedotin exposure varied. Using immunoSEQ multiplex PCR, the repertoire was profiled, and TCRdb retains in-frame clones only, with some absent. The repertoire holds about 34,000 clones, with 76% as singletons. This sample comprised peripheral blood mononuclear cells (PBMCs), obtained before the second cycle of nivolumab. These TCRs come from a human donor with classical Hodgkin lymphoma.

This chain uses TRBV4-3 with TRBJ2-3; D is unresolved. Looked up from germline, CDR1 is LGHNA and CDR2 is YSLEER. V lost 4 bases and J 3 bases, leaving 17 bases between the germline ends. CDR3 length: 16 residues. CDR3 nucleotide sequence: TGCGCCAGCAGCCCCACCCCGGGCCTGTGGACAGATACGCAGTATTTT. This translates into CASSPTPGLWTDTQYF.

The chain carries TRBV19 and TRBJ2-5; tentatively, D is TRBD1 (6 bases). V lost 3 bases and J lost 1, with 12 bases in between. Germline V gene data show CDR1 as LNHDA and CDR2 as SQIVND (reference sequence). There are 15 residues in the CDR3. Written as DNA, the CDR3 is TGTGCCAGTAGTATGTTTCAGGGGATCCAAGAGACCCAGTACTTC. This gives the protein CASSMFQGIQETQYF.

CDR3 sequence reads: CASSTGTSGGTSTDTQYF. Written as DNA, the CDR3 is TGCGCCAGCAGCACCGGGACTAGCGGGGGGACTAGCACAGATACGCAGTATTTT. This sequence joins TRBV5-1 and TRBJ2-3; 15 nucleotides match TRBD2. Germline values: CDR1 SGHRS, CDR2 YFSETQ. The CDR3 loop spans 18 amino acids. V lost 4 bases to trimming and J lost 0 bases; unmatched junction nucleotides: 6. Using reference TRBV5-1 and TRBJ2-3 for the parts outside the CDR3, the full variable domain is KAGVTQTPRYLIKTRGQQVTLSCSPISGHRSVSWYQQTPGQGLQFLFEYFSETQRNKGNFPGRFSGRQFSNSRSEMNVSTLELGDSALYLCASSTGTSGGTSTDTQYFGPGTRLTVL.

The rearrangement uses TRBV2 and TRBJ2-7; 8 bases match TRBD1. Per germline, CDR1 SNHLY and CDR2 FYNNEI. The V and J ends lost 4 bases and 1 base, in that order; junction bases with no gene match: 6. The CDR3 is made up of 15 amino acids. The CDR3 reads CASSVDRVGSYEQYF. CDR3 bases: TGTGCCAGCAGTGTGGACAGGGTAGGATCCTACGAGCAGTACTTC.

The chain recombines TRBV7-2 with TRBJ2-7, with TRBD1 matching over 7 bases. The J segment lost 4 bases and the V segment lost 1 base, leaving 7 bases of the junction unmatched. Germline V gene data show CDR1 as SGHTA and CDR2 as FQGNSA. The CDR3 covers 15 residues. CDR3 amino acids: CASSLEPGQMYEQYF. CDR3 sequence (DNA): TGTGCCAGCAGCTTAGAGCCGGGACAGATGTACGAGCAGTACTTC.

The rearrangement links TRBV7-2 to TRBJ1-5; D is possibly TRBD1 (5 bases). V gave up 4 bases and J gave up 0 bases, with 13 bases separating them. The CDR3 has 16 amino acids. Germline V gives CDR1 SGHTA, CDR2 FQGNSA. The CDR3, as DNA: TGTGCCAGCAGCTCCAAACGGGACCTTAGCAATCAGCCCCAGCATTTT. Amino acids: CASSSKRDLSNQPQHF.

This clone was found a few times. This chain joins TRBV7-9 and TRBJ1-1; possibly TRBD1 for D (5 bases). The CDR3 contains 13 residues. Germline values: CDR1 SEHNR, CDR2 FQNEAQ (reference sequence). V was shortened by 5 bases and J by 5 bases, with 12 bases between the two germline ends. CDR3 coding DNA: TGTGCCAGCAGCCCCTACGAGGGGACTGAAGCTTTCTTT. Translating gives CASSPYEGTEAFF. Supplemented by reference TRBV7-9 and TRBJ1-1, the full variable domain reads DTGVSQNPRHKITKRGQNVTFRCDPISEHNRLYWYRQTLGQGPEFLTYFQNEAQLEKSRLLSDRFSAERPKGSFSTLEIQRTEQGDSAMYLCASSPYEGTEAFFGQGTRLTVV.

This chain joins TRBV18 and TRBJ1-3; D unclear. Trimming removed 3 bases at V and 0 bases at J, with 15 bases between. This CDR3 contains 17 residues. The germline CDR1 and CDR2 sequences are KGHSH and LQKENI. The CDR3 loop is CASSPFQDPTSGNTIYF. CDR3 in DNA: TGTGCCAGCTCACCGTTTCAGGACCCGACCTCTGGAAACACCATATATTTT.

CDR3 in amino acids: CSVRGAGGPTDTQYF. In DNA, the CDR3 is TGCAGCGTCAGGGGTGCGGGGGGGCCCACAGATACGCAGTATTTT. This rearrangement joins TRBV29-1 to TRBJ2-3, with TRBD2 matching over 9 bases. Germline CDR1 reads SQVTM; CDR2 reads ANQGSEA. The CDR3 extends over 15 amino acids. The junction had 9 bases not matched to a gene; V was cut back by 6 bases and J by 2 bases.

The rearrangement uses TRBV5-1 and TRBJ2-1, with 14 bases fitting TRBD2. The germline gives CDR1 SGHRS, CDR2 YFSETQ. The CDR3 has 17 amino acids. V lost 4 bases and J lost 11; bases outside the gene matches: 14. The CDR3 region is CASSDLSGTSGGLKQFF. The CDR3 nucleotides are TGCGCCAGCAGCGATTTGTCCGGGACTAGCGGGGGACTGAAGCAGTTCTTC.

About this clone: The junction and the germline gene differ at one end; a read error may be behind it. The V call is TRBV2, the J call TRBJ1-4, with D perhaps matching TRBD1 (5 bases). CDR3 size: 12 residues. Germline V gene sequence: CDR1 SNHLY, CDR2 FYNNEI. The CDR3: CASSAGNAKLFF. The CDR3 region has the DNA TGTGCCAGCAGTGCAGGGAATGCAAAACTGTTTTTT. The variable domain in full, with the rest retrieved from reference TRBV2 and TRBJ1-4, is EPEVTQTPSHQVTQMGQEVILRCVPISNHLYFYWYRQILGQKVEFLVSFYNNEISEKSEIFDDQFSVERPDGSNFTLKIRSTKLEDSAMYFCASSAGNAKLFFGSGTQLSVL.

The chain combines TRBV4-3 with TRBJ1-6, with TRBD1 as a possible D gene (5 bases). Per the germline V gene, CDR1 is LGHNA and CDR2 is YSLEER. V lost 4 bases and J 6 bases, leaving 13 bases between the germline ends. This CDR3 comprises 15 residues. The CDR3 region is CASSPLGQGNSPLHF. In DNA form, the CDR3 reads TGCGCCAGCAGCCCCCTTGGGCAGGGTAATTCACCCCTCCACTTT.

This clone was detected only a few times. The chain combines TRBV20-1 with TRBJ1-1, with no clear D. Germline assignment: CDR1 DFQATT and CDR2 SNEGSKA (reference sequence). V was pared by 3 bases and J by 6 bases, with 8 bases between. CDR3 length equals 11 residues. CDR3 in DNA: TGCAGTGCTAGGATATTTGCTGAAGCTTTCTTT. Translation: CSARIFAEAFF.

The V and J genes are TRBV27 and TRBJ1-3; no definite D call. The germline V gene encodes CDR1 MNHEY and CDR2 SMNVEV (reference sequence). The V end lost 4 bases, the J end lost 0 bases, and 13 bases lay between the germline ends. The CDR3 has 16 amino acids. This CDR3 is CASSSGPYASGNTIYF. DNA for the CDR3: TGTGCCAGCAGTTCGGGCCCTTACGCCTCTGGAAACACCATATATTTT.

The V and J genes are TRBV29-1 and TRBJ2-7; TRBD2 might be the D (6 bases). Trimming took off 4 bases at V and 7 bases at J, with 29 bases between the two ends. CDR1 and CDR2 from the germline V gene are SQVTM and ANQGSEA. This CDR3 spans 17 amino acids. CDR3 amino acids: CSVVGGVVGPNPLEQYF. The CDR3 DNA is TGCAGCGTTGTAGGAGGGGTTGTGGGACCAAACCCTTTGGAGCAGTACTTC.

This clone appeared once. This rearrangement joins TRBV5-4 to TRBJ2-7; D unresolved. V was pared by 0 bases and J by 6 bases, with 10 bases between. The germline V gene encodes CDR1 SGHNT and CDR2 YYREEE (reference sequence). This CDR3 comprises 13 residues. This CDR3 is CASSLGPRSEQYF. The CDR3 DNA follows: TGTGCCAGCAGCTTGGGGCCCCGCAGCGAGCAGTACTTC.

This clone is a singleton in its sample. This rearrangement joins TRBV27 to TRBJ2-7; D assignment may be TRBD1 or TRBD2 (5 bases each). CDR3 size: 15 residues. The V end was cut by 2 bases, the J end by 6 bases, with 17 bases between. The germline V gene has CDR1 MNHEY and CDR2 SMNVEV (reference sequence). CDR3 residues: CASSLGGQGSGEQYF. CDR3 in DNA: TGTGCCAGCAGTTTAGGCGGGCAGGGAAGTGGCGAGCAGTACTTC.